What follows are 5 T cell receptor beta chains derived from one specimen sequenced in a study of T cell changes during pregnancy in multiple sclerosis. The data were produced by immunoSEQ multiplex PCR, yet TCRdb's version contains in-frame clones alone and is incomplete. This table has more than 45,000 clones, about 90% appearing once. The specimen was CD4+ T cells from peripheral blood mononuclear cells, collected in the second trimester of pregnancy. The receptor set was obtained from a female donor with multiple sclerosis, enrolled in a pregnancy study.

The chain combines TRBV6-6 with TRBJ1-5, with a weak D call TRBD1 (6 bases). The CDR3 is 13 amino acids. Trimming shortened V by 9 bases and J by 3 bases, and 12 bases separated the two germline ends. The V gene's germline CDR1 is MNHNY and CDR2 SVGAGI (reference sequence). The CDR3 DNA follows: TGTGCCAGTCGTTCAGGGGTCAATCAGCCCCAGCATTTT. It translates to CASRSGVNQPQHF.

The chain recombines TRBV10-2 with TRBJ2-7; TRBD1 matches 12 bases. This CDR3 spans 15 amino acids. Germline V gene sequence: CDR1 WSHSY, CDR2 SAAADI. The J segment lost 9 bases and the V segment lost 8 bases, leaving 14 bases of the junction unmatched. CDR3 sequence: CASLIGTGGGRLQYF. The CDR3 bases are TGCGCCAGCCTAATAGGGACAGGGGGCGGGAGGTTGCAGTACTTC.

The genes are TRBV29-1 and TRBJ2-5, with D possibly matching TRBD2 (6 bases). Trimming left V 5 bases short and J 5 bases short, with 12 bases between. Germline V gene sequence: CDR1 SQVTM, CDR2 ANQGSEA. The CDR3 has 12 residues. The CDR3: CSVSEAGETQYF. The CDR3, as DNA: TGCAGCGTTTCAGAGGCGGGGGAGACCCAGTACTTC.

V usage is TRBV5-1 and J usage is TRBJ2-5, with D unclear. CDR1 and CDR2 (germline): SGHRS, YFSETQ. The CDR3 runs to 15 residues. Trimming stripped 0 bases from V and 1 base from J, with 10 bases between. CDR3 loop: CASSLASVAQETQYF. The DNA of the CDR3 is TGCGCCAGCAGCTTGGCCTCAGTGGCCCAAGAGACCCAGTACTTC.

The chain is built from TRBV28 and TRBJ2-6; TRBD2 matches at 16 bases. The CDR3 spans 21 residues. Germline CDR1 is MDHEN and CDR2 is SYDVKM. After removal of 3 bases from V and 0 bases from J, the junction contained 8 bases not matched to a gene. The CDR3 sequence is CASSFPGTSGGGISGANVLTF. The CDR3 region has the DNA TGTGCCAGCAGTTTTCCCGGGACTAGCGGGGGGGGTATCTCTGGGGCCAACGTCCTGACTTTC.